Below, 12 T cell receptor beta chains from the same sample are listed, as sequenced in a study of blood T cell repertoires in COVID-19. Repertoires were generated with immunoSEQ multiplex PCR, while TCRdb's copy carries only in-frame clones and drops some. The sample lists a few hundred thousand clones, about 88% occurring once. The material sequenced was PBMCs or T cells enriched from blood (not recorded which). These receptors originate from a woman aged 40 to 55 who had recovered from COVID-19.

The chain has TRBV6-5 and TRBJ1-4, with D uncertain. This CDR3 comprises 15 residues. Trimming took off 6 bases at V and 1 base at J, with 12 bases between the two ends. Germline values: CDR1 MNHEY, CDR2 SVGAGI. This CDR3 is CASRREGITNEKLFF. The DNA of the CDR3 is TGTGCCAGCAGGCGGGAGGGCATAACTAATGAAAAACTGTTTTTT.

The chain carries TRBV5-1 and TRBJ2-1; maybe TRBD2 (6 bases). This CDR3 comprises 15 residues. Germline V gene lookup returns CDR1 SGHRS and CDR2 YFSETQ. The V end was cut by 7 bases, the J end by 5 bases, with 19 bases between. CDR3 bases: TGCGCCAGCGACGTAATGGGGGGAACCAACAATGAGCAGTTCTTC. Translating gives CASDVMGGTNNEQFF.

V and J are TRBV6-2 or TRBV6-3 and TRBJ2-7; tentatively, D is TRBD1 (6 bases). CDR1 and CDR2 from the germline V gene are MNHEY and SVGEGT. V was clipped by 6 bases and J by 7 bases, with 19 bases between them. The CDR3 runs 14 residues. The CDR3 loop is CASSFLPRRGEQYF. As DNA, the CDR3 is TGTGCCAGCAGCTTCCTACCTAGAAGGGGGGAGCAGTACTTC.

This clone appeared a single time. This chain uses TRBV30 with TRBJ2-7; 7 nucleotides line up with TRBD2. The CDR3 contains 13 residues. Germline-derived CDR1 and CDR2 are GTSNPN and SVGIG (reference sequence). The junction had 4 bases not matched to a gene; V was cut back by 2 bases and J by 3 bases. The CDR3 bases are TGTGCCTGGAGTCACGGCGGGAGCTACGAGCAGTACTTC. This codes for CAWSHGGSYEQYF.

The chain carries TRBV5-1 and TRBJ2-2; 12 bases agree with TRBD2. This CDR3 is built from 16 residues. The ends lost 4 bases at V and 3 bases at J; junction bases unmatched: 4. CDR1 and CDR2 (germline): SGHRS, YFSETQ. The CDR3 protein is CASSPRTSGDTGELFF. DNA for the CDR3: TGCGCCAGCAGCCCGAGGACTAGCGGGGACACCGGGGAGCTGTTTTTT.

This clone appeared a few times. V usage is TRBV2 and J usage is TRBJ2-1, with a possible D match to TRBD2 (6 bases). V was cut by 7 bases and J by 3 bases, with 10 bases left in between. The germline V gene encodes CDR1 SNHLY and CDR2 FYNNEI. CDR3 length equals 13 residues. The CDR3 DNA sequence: TGTGCCAGCACAGGCGGGATCTACAATGAGCAGTTCTTC. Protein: CASTGGIYNEQFF.

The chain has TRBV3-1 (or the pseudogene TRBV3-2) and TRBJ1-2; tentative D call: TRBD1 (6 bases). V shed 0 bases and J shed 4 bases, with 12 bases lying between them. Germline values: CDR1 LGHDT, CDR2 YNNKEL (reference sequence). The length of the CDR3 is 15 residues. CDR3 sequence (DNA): TGTGCCAGCAGCCAAGAGGATACAGGGACCTATGGCTACACCTTC. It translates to CASSQEDTGTYGYTF.

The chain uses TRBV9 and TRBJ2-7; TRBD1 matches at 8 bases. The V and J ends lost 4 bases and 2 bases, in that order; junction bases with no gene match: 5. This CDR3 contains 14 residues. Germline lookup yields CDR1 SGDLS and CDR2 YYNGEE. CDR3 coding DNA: TGTGCCAGCAGCCCCAGGGGGCAGACCTACGAGCAGTACTTC. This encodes CASSPRGQTYEQYF.

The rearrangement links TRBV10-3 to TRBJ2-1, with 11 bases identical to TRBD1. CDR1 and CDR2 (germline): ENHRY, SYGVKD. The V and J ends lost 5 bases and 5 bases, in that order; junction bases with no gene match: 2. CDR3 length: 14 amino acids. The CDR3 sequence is CAISPGQGDNEQFF. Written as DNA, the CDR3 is TGTGCCATCAGTCCGGGACAGGGGGACAATGAGCAGTTCTTC.

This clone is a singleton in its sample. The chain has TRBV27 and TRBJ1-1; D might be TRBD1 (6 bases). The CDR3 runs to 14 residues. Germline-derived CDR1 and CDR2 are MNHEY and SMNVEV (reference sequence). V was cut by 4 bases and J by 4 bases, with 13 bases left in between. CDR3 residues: CASSWVGAATEAFF. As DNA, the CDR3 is TGTGCCAGCAGTTGGGTGGGGGCTGCCACTGAAGCTTTCTTT.

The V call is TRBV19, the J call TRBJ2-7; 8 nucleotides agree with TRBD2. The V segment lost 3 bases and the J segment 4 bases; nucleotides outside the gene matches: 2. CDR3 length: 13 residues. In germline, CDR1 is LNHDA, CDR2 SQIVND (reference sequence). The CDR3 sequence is CASSIGGGYEQYF. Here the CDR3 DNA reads TGTGCCAGTAGTATCGGGGGGGGATACGAGCAGTACTTC.

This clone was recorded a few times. This chain's CDR3 is CATSRVGGSDEQFF. As DNA, the CDR3 is TGTGCCACCAGCAGAGTGGGCGGGAGTGATGAGCAGTTCTTC. The chain combines TRBV15 with TRBJ2-1, with TRBD2 matching over 7 bases. The germline CDR1 and CDR2 sequences are LNHNV and YYDKDF (reference sequence). This CDR3 contains 14 residues. After removal of 1 base from V and 8 bases from J, the junction contained 5 bases not matched to a gene.